The 2 T cell receptor beta chains below come from one sample, sequenced in a study of identifying expanded T cells in peripheral blood. The repertoire was sequenced with immunoSEQ multiplex PCR; TCRdb's copy has only in-frame clones and lacks some. The table has some 80,000 clones, over 85% seen once. The sample consisted of blood. These receptors all come from a person between 18 and 75 years old in good health.

V gene TRBV5-1 combines with J gene TRBJ2-1; D unclear. The CDR3 is made up of 15 amino acids. Germline values: CDR1 SGHRS, CDR2 YFSETQ. The V gene lost 0 bases and the J gene lost 0 bases, with 7 bases spanning the gap. In DNA, the CDR3 is TGCGCCAGCAGCTTGGAGCTCAACTCCTACAATGAGCAGTTCTTC. It specifies CASSLELNSYNEQFF.

The chain joins TRBV6-1 to TRBJ1-1; unclear D gene. The CDR3 runs to 13 residues. Germline CDR1 reads MNHNS; CDR2 reads SASEGT. V lost 3 bases to trimming and J lost 7 bases, with 12 bases between them. The CDR3 is CASSDGPSLEAFF. For the CDR3, the DNA is TGTGCCAGCAGTGATGGGCCCAGCCTTGAAGCTTTCTTT.